The next 31 T cell receptor beta chains were all read from a single sample in a study of shared clonotypes between healthy human individuals. The table came from immunoSEQ multiplex PCR; TCRdb's copy has only in-frame clones and leaves some out. The table records roughly 660,000 clones, less than 95% of them present only once. Sequencing used memory CD8+ T cells from PBMCs. Noted subset: CD45RO+ cells pooled with CCR7-negative TemRA cells. The receptor set was obtained from a man younger than 35 in good health. Some clones in this sample may be carry-over from other donors' samples.

This clone was seen only a few times. The chain combines TRBV9 with TRBJ1-1; TRBD1 might be the D (5 bases). The V end lost 0 bases, the J end lost 10 bases, and 16 bases lay between the germline ends. Germline CDR1 and CDR2: SGDLS and YYNGEE. The CDR3 contains 14 residues. The CDR3, as DNA: TGTGCCAGCAGCGTAGCGGAGGGGTATACGGCAGCTTTCTTT. The encoded protein is CASSVAEGYTAAFF.

The V gene is TRBV11-2, the J gene TRBJ2-7; 7 bases map to TRBD1. V shed 5 bases, J shed 0 bases, and the junction held 4 bases outside the gene matches. The CDR3 has 14 amino acids. From germline, CDR1 is SGHAT and CDR2 FQNNGV. CDR3 sequence reads: CASSPRDSSYEQYF. In DNA form, the CDR3 reads TGTGCCAGCAGCCCGAGGGACAGCTCCTACGAGCAGTACTTC.

This rearrangement joins TRBV30 to TRBJ2-7; maybe TRBD2 (5 bases). The CDR3 has 16 amino acids. Germline-derived CDR1 and CDR2 are GTSNPN and SVGIG (reference sequence). Trimming removed 2 bases at V and 4 bases at J, with 21 bases between. In DNA form, the CDR3 reads TGTGCCTGGAGTATCGGTTCGGCAGCGGCCTTATACGAGCAGTACTTC. Protein product: CAWSIGSAAALYEQYF.

This clone was counted only a few times. This chain uses TRBV5-1 with TRBJ1-2; D is ambiguous. This CDR3 is 13 amino acids long. The germline CDR1 and CDR2 sequences are SGHRS and YFSETQ. V was trimmed by 0 bases and J by 4 bases, leaving 7 bases between them. The CDR3 DNA is TGCGCCAGCAGCTTGGAGGCTGTCTATGGCTACACCTTC. Protein: CASSLEAVYGYTF.

The J gene is TRBJ2-7, the V gene TRBV19; unclear D gene. Trimming stripped 7 bases from V and 3 bases from J, with 16 bases between. This CDR3 has 14 amino acids. The germline gives CDR1 LNHDA, CDR2 SQIVND (reference sequence). CDR3 residues: CASTKATWDYEQYF. CDR3 sequence (DNA): TGTGCCAGTACCAAGGCGACTTGGGACTACGAGCAGTACTTC.

V usage is TRBV27 and J usage is TRBJ2-7; a weak D match, TRBD1 (6 bases). The CDR3 length is 11 residues. With 5 bases removed from V and 11 bases from J, the gap between germline ends came to 13 bases. Germline values: CDR1 MNHEY, CDR2 SMNVEV (reference sequence). The CDR3 bases are TGTGCCAGCAGTGACGGGACACGGGAGTACTTC. Its protein is CASSDGTREYF.

About this clone itself: Other DNA sequences in the sample encode the same CDR3. The gene calls are TRBV27 and TRBJ2-5; no firm D call. The length of the CDR3 is 11 residues. The germline gives CDR1 MNHEY, CDR2 SMNVEV (reference sequence). Trimming took 3 bases from V and 5 from J, leaving 4 bases between them. The CDR3 nucleotides are TGTGCCAGCAGTTTTCGGGAGACCCAGTACTTC. Its translation: CASSFRETQYF.

V usage is TRBV7-6 and J usage is TRBJ1-1, with 8 bases that match TRBD1. CDR3 length equals 14 residues. The germline V gene has CDR1 SGHVS and CDR2 FNYEAQ. Germline trimming cut 5 bases from V and 3 bases from J; bases unmatched to any gene: 5. CDR3 sequence reads: CASSPRTGHTEAFF. Here the CDR3 DNA reads TGTGCCAGCAGCCCGCGGACAGGGCACACTGAAGCTTTCTTT.

This sequence joins TRBV19 and TRBJ2-5; no clear D. CDR1 is LNHDA and CDR2 is SQIVND in the germline V gene (reference sequence). Trimming took 3 bases from V and 7 from J, leaving 9 bases between them. The CDR3 is made up of 12 amino acids. The CDR3: CASSMIPGTQYF. As DNA, the CDR3 is TGTGCCAGTAGTATGATTCCCGGGACCCAGTACTTC.

The count of this clone is one. This rearrangement joins TRBV6-1 to TRBJ2-7, with a weak D call TRBD1 (5 bases). V was pared by 4 bases and J by 3 bases, with 13 bases between. Germline CDR1 MNHNS, CDR2 SASEGT. The CDR3 is 14 residues long. The CDR3 loop is CASSGLLQGYEQYF. CDR3 nucleotide sequence: TGTGCCAGCAGTGGGTTACTGCAGGGCTACGAGCAGTACTTC.

The chain links TRBV4-2 to TRBJ1-2, with TRBD1 as a possible D gene (5 bases). The V gene's germline CDR1 is LGHNA and CDR2 YNFKEQ. Trimming took off 1 base at V and 6 bases at J, with 15 bases between the two ends. CDR3 length equals 15 residues. CDR3 sequence (DNA): TGTGCCAGCAGCCAAGCGGCGGGACTAAAGGATGGCTACACCTTC. Protein sequence: CASSQAAGLKDGYTF.

As concerns this clone: This specimen includes other DNA sequences encoding the same CDR3. This chain joins TRBV9 and TRBJ2-1, with unresolved D. Germline lookup yields CDR1 SGDLS and CDR2 YYNGEE. Trimming took 0 bases from V and 1 from J, leaving 5 bases between them. The CDR3 runs to 14 residues. CDR3 coding DNA: TGTGCCAGCAGCGTAGACAATTCCTACAATGAGCAGTTCTTC. Translation: CASSVDNSYNEQFF.

V usage is TRBV25-1 and J usage is TRBJ2-7; TRBD2 matches 7 bases. The J segment lost 2 bases and the V segment lost 3 bases, leaving 7 bases of the junction unmatched. This CDR3 spans 15 amino acids. Germline lookup yields CDR1 MGHDK and CDR2 SYGVNS. DNA for the CDR3: TGTGCCAGCAGTGAGAGACTAGCTTCTCCCTACGAGCAGTACTTC. It translates to CASSERLASPYEQYF.

CDR3 sequence reads: CASTSEHFTDTQYF. The CDR3 DNA follows: TGTGCCAGTACCTCGGAACATTTCACAGATACGCAGTATTTT. This chain connects TRBV19 to TRBJ2-3; no clear D. V was clipped by 7 bases and J by 2 bases, with 13 bases between them. Germline V lookup: CDR1 LNHDA, CDR2 SQIVND (reference sequence). The CDR3 spans 14 residues.

This clone showed up just a few times. The chain joins TRBV27 to TRBJ1-2; possibly TRBD1 for D (6 bases). Trimming shortened V by 4 bases and J by 4 bases, and 16 bases separated the two germline ends. Per germline, CDR1 MNHEY and CDR2 SMNVEV (reference sequence). CDR3 length equals 15 residues. CDR3 in amino acids: CASSSTPGGAYGYTF. DNA for the CDR3: TGTGCCAGCAGTTCGACTCCTGGGGGGGCCTATGGCTACACCTTC.

V usage is TRBV9 and J usage is TRBJ2-7, with TRBD2 as a possible D gene (5 bases). The CDR3 length is 16 residues. V shed 0 bases and J shed 0 bases, with 13 bases lying between them. The germline gives CDR1 SGDLS, CDR2 YYNGEE. CDR3 nucleotides: TGTGCCAGCAGCGTAGCGGGCGGGTCGAGCTCCTACGAGCAGTACTTC. This encodes CASSVAGGSSSYEQYF.

The rearrangement uses TRBV6-5 and TRBJ1-1; D is ambiguous. CDR1 and CDR2 from the germline V gene are MNHEY and SVGAGI. The germline V and J ends were trimmed by 10 bases and 0 bases, with 18 bases remaining between them. The CDR3 runs to 15 residues. CDR3 nucleotide sequence: TGTGCCACTACGAGGAGGGTGTTTATGAACACTGAAGCTTTCTTT. Its protein is CATTRRVFMNTEAFF.

The chain recombines TRBV9 with TRBJ1-1; the D is unclear. The CDR3 length is 14 residues. V lost 0 bases and J 2 bases, leaving 8 bases between the germline ends. The germline V gene has CDR1 SGDLS and CDR2 YYNGEE. CDR3 amino acids: CASSVAALNTEAFF. Written as DNA, the CDR3 is TGTGCCAGCAGCGTAGCCGCCCTCAACACTGAAGCTTTCTTT.

Written as DNA, the CDR3 is TGTGCCAGCAGTTTAGGCTGGGGGGGCGGGTACGAGCAGTACTTC. Translation: CASSLGWGGGYEQYF. The chain uses TRBV28 and TRBJ2-7, with a tentative D call TRBD2 (7 bases). Germline V CDR1 and CDR2: MDHEN, SYDVKM. The V and J ends lost 2 bases and 4 bases respectively, with 15 bases between them. There are 15 residues in the CDR3. The full variable domain, its missing parts supplied by reference TRBV28 and TRBJ2-7, is DVKVTQSSRYLVKRTGEKVFLECVQDMDHENMFWYRQDPGLGLRLIYFSYDVKMKEKGDIPEGYSVSREKKERFSLILESASTNQTSMYLCASSLGWGGGYEQYFGPGTRLTVT.

This sequence joins TRBV6-1 and TRBJ2-7; D not resolved. Germline assignment: CDR1 MNHNS and CDR2 SASEGT. The CDR3 has 11 amino acids. Trimming shortened V by 3 bases and J by 12 bases, and 12 bases separated the two germline ends. CDR3 in amino acids: CASSDTGIRYF. As DNA, the CDR3 is TGTGCCAGCAGTGATACGGGTATTCGGTACTTC.

This clone was recorded once. This chain connects TRBV28 to TRBJ2-1; D ambiguous. Trimming cost V 2 bases and J 0 bases, with 5 bases left between them. Germline assignment: CDR1 MDHEN and CDR2 SYDVKM. The CDR3 totals 14 residues. CDR3 sequence reads: CASSLESSYNEQFF. The CDR3 nucleotides are TGTGCCAGCAGTTTAGAGAGCTCCTACAATGAGCAGTTCTTC.

The chain combines TRBV5-4 with TRBJ2-7, with 11 bases aligning to TRBD2. V lost 3 bases and J lost 3; bases outside the gene matches: 8. This CDR3 region has 16 residues. Germline loops: CDR1 SGHNT, CDR2 YYREEE (reference sequence). CDR3: CASSSSLAGEVYEQYF. DNA for the CDR3: TGTGCCAGCAGCTCATCACTAGCGGGAGAGGTCTACGAGCAGTACTTC.

The J gene is TRBJ2-1, the V gene TRBV6-1, with 7 bases identical to TRBD2. This CDR3 comprises 15 residues. Germline trimming cut 8 bases from V and 7 bases from J; bases unmatched to any gene: 14. Germline V gene sequence: CDR1 MNHNS, CDR2 SASEGT. The CDR3 DNA reads TGTGCCAGCTTCCTGGCGGCGGGAGCGAGAAATGAGCAGTTCTTC. This codes for CASFLAAGARNEQFF.

This clone was seen a single time. The gene calls are TRBV20-1 and TRBJ2-1, with D unresolved. V was clipped by 5 bases and J by 16 bases, with 9 bases between them. The CDR3 runs 8 residues. Germline V CDR1 and CDR2: DFQATT, SNEGSKA (reference sequence). The CDR3 loop reads CSAWGLFF. The DNA for the CDR3 is TGCAGTGCTTGGGGTTTATTCTTC.

The chain has TRBV15 and TRBJ2-6; 8 nucleotides align to TRBD1. The CDR3 extends over 16 amino acids. The V gene end was trimmed by 3 bases and the J gene end by 0 bases; junction bases not matched to a gene: 1. Germline lookup yields CDR1 LNHNV and CDR2 YYDKDF (reference sequence). The CDR3 spells CATSRDRDSGANVLTF. CDR3 sequence (DNA): TGTGCCACCAGCAGGGACAGGGACTCTGGGGCCAACGTCCTGACTTTC.

The genes are TRBV7-9 and TRBJ1-1; possible D gene TRBD1, 5 bases. The CDR3 has 14 residues. Germline V gene lookup returns CDR1 SEHNR and CDR2 FQNEAQ (reference sequence). V was clipped by 5 bases and J by 4 bases, with 14 bases between them. CDR3 sequence: CASSQVGGGTEAFF. DNA for the CDR3: TGTGCCAGCAGCCAGGTCGGGGGTGGCACTGAAGCTTTCTTT. The full variable domain, in which reference TRBV7-9 and TRBJ1-1 provide the parts outside the CDR3, is DTGVSQNPRHKITKRGQNVTFRCDPISEHNRLYWYRQTLGQGPEFLTYFQNEAQLEKSRLLSDRFSAERPKGSFSTLEIQRTEQGDSAMYLCASSQVGGGTEAFFGQGTRLTVV.

The CDR3 DNA is TGTGCCAGCAGCGTGGACAGTGGAGGAAACACCATATATTTT. As protein: CASSVDSGGNTIYF. The gene calls are TRBV9 and TRBJ1-3; possible D gene TRBD1, 6 bases. This CDR3 contains 14 residues. The ends were cut back, 2 bases at V and 4 bases at J, with 10 bases in the middle. Germline CDR1 reads SGDLS; CDR2 reads YYNGEE. Together with reference TRBV9 and TRBJ1-3, the CDR3 gives the full variable domain: DSGVTQTPKHLITATGQRVTLRCSPRSGDLSVYWYQQSLDQGLQFLIQYYNGEERAKGNILERFSAQQFPDLHSELNLSSLELGDSALYFCASSVDSGGNTIYFGEGSWLTVV.

The J gene is TRBJ1-2, the V gene TRBV28; maybe TRBD1 (6 bases). With 7 bases removed from V and 0 bases from J, the gap between germline ends came to 21 bases. CDR1 and CDR2 (germline): MDHEN, SYDVKM. This CDR3 has 17 residues. This CDR3 is CASKSTGLSTANYGYTF. In nucleotides, the CDR3 is TGTGCCAGCAAGTCGACAGGCCTTTCCACAGCTAACTATGGCTACACCTTC.

The chain carries TRBV4-1 and TRBJ2-3, with TRBD1 matching 12 bases. CDR1 and CDR2 (germline): MGHRA, YSYEKL. V dropped 4 bases and J dropped 5; count of bases not matched to a gene: 4. This CDR3 has 15 amino acids. CDR3 in amino acids: CASSPGTGGRDTQYF. In DNA, the CDR3 is TGCGCCAGCAGCCCGGGGACAGGGGGCAGAGATACGCAGTATTTT.

V is TRBV19 and J is TRBJ1-5, with D possibly matching TRBD1 (5 bases). The CDR3 contains 14 residues. V was pared by 5 bases and J by 1 base, with 9 bases between. From germline, CDR1 is LNHDA and CDR2 SQIVND (reference sequence). The CDR3 DNA is TGTGCCAGTAGTGCGCGGGGGAGCAATCAGCCCCAGCATTTT. Translation gives CASSARGSNQPQHF.

This clone was seen only once. The same CDR3 can be traced to other DNA sequences in this sample. The V call is TRBV29-1, the J call TRBJ2-7; D call uncertain. The CDR3 consists of 11 residues. V lost 1 base and J 1 base, leaving 2 bases between the germline ends. The germline V gene encodes CDR1 SQVTM and CDR2 ANQGSEA. CDR3 sequence: CSVEASYEQYF. The CDR3 DNA reads as TGCAGCGTTGAAGCTTCCTACGAGCAGTACTTC.